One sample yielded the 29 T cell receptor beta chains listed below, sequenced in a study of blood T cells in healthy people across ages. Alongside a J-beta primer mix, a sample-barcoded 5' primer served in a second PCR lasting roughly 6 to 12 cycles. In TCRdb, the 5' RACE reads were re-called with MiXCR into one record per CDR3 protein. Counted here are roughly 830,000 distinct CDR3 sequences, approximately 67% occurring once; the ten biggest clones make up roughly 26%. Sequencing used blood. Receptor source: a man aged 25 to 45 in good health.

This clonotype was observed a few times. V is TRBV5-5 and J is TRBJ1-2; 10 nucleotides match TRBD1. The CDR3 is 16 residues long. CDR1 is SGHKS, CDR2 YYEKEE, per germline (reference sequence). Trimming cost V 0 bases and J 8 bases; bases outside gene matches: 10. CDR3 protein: CASSLDVGDRGGGYTF. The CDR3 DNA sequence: TGTGCCAGCAGCTTGGATGTGGGGGACAGGGGTGGCGGCTACACCTTC.

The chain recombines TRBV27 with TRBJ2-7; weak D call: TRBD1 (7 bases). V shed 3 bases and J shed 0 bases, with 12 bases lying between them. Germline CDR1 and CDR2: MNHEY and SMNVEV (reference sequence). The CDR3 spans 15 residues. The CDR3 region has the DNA TGTGCCAGCAGTTTGGGGGGACAGAACTCCTACGAGCAGTACTTC. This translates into CASSLGGQNSYEQYF.

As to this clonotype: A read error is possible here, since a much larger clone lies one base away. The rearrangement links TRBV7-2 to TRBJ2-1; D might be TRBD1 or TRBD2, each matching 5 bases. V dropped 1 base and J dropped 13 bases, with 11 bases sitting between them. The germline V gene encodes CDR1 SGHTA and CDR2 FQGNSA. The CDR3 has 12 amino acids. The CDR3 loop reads CASSLDLGTQFF. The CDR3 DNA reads TGTGCCAGCAGCTTAGATTTAGGGACCCAGTTCTTC.

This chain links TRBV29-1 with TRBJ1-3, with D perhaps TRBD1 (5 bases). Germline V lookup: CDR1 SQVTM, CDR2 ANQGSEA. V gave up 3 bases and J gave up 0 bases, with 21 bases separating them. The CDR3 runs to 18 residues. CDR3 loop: CSVEYRRAVVSSGNTIYF. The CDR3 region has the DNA TGCAGCGTTGAGTACCGCAGGGCTGTCGTCAGCTCTGGAAACACCATATATTTT.

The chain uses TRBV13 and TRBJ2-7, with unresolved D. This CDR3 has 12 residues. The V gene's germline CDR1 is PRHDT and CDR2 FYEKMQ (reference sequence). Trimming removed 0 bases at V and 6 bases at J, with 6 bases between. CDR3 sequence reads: CASSLGVSEQYF. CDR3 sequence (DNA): TGTGCCAGCAGCTTAGGGGTTTCCGAGCAGTACTTC.

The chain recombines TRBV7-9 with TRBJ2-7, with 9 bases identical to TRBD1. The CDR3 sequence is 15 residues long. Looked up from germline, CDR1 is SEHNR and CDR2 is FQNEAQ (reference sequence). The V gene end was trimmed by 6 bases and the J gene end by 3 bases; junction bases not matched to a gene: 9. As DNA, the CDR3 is TGTGCCAGCAGTCCTCCCGGGACAGGGCTCTACGAGCAGTACTTC. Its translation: CASSPPGTGLYEQYF.

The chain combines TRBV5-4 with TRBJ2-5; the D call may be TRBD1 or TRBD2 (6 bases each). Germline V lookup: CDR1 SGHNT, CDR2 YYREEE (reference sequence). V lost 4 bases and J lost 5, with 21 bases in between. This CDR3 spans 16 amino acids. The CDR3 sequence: CASSPKTTGTGETQYF. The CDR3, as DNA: TGTGCCAGCAGCCCAAAAACCACAGGGACTGGTGAGACCCAGTACTTC.

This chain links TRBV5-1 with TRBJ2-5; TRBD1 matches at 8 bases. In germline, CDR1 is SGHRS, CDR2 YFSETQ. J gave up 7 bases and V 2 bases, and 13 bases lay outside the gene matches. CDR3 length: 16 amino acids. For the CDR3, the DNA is TGCGCCAGCAGCTTAGACATGGCAGGGGGCCGAGGGACCCAGTACTTC. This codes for CASSLDMAGGRGTQYF. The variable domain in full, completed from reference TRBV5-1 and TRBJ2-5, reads KAGVTQTPRYLIKTRGQQVTLSCSPISGHRSVSWYQQTPGQGLQFLFEYFSETQRNKGNFPGRFSGRQFSNSRSEMNVSTLELGDSALYLCASSLDMAGGRGTQYFGPGTRLLVL.

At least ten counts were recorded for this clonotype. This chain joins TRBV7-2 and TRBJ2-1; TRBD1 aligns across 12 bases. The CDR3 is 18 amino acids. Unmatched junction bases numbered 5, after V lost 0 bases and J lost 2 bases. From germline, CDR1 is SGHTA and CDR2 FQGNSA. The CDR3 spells CASSLAFGTGGAYNEQFF. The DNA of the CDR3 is TGTGCCAGCAGCTTAGCGTTTGGGACAGGGGGCGCCTACAATGAGCAGTTCTTC.

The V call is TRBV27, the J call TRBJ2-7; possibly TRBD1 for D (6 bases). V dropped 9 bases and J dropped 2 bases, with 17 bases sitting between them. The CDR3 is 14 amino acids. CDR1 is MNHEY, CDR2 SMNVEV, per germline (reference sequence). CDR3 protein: CASGVGAAPYEQYF. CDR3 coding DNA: TGTGCCAGTGGGGTGGGGGCCGCTCCCTACGAGCAGTACTTC.

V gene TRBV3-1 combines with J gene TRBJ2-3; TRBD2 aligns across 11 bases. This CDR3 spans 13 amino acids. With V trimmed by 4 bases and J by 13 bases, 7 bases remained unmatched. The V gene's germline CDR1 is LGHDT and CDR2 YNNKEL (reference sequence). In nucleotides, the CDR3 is TGTGCCAGCAGCCTCAATCCGGGACTAGCGGAGTATTTT. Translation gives CASSLNPGLAEYF.

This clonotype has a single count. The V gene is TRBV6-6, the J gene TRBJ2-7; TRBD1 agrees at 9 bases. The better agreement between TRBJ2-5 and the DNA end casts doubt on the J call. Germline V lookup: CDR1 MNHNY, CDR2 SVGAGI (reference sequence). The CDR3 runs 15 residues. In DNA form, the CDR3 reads TGTGCCAGCAGACACGGGAGGACAGGGGCAGGGACCCAGTACTTC. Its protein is CASRHGRTGAGTQYF.

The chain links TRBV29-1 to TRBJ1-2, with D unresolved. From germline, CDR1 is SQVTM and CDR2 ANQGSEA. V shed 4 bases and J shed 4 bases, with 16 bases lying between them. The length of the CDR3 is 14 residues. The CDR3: CSVGLGGKGYGYTF. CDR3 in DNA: TGCAGCGTTGGCCTGGGAGGGAAGGGCTATGGCTACACCTTC. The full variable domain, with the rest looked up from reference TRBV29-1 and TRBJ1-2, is SAVISQKPSRDICQRGTSLTIQCQVDSQVTMMFWYRQQPGQSLTLIATANQGSEATYESGFVIDKFPISRPNLTFSTLTVSNMSPEDSSIYLCSVGLGGKGYGYTFGSGTRLTVV.

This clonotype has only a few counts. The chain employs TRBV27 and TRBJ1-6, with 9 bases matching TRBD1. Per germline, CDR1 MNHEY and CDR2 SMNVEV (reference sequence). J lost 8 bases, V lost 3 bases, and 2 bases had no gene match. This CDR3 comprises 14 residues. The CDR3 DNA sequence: TGTGCCAGCAGTTTCGGGACAGGGTATTCACCCCTCCACTTT. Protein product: CASSFGTGYSPLHF.

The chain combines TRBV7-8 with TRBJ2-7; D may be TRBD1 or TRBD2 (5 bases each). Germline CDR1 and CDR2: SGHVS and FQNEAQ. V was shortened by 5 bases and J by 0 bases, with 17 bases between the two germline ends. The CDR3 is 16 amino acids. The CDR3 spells CASSNPGTAHSYEQYF. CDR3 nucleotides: TGTGCCAGCAGCAATCCCGGGACCGCGCACTCCTACGAGCAGTACTTC.

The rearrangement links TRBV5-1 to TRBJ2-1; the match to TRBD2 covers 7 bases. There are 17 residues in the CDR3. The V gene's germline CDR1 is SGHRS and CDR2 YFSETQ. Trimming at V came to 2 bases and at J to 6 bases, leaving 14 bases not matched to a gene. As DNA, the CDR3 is TGCGCCAGCAGCTTTCGGACCCTAGCGGAAACGGGCAATGAGCAGTTCTTC. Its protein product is CASSFRTLAETGNEQFF. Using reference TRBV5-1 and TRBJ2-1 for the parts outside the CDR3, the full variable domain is KAGVTQTPRYLIKTRGQQVTLSCSPISGHRSVSWYQQTPGQGLQFLFEYFSETQRNKGNFPGRFSGRQFSNSRSEMNVSTLELGDSALYLCASSFRTLAETGNEQFFGPGTRLTVL.

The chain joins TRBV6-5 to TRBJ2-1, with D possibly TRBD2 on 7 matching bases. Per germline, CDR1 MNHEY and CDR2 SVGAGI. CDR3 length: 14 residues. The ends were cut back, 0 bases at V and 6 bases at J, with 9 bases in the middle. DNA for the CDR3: TGTGCCAGCAGTTACTCGGGAGGGGGCAATGAGCAGTTCTTC. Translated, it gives CASSYSGGGNEQFF.

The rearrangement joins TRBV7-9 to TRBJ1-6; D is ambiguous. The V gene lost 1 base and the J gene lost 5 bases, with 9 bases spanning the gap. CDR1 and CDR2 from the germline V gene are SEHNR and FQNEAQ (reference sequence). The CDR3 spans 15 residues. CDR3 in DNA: TGTGCCAGCAGCTTAGGGGGTGTTGATAATTCACCCCTCCACTTT. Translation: CASSLGGVDNSPLHF.

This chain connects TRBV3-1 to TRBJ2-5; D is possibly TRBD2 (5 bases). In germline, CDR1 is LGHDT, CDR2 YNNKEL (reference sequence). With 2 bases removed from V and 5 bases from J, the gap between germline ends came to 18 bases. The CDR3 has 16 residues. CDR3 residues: CASSQPERRARETQYF. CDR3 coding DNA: TGTGCCAGCAGCCAACCTGAACGGCGGGCCCGGGAGACCCAGTACTTC.

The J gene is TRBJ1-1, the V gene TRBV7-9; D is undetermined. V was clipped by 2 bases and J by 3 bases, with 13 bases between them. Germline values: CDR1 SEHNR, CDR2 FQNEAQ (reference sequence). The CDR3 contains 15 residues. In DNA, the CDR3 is TGTGCCAGCAGCTTACTCGCAGCCATGGACACTGAAGCTTTCTTT. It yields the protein CASSLLAAMDTEAFF.

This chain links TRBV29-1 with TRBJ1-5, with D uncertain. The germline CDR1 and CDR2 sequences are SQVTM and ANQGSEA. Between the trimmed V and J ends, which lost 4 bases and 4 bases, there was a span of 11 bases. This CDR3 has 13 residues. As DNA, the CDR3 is TGCAGCGTTGGTCAAGGGTGGAATCAGCCCCAGCATTTT. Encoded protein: CSVGQGWNQPQHF.

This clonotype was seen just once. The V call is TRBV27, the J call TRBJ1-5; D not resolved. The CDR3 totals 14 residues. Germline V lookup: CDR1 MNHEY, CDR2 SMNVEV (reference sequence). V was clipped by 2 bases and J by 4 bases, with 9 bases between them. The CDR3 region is CASSLARLNQPQHF. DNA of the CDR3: TGTGCCAGCAGTTTAGCGCGGCTAAATCAGCCCCAGCATTTT.

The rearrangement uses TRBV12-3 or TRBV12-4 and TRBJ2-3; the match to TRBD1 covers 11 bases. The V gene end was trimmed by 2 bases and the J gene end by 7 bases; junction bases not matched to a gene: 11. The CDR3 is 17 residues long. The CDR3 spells CASSLYGTGGYIHTQYF. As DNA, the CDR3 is TGTGCCAGCAGTTTATACGGGACAGGGGGATACATCCATACGCAGTATTTT.

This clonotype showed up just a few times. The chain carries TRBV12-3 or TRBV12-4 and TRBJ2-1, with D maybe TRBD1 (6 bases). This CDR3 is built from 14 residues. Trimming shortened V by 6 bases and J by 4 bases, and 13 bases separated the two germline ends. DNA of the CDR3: TGTGCCAGCAGCGTAAGGGGGTCATACAATGAGCAGTTCTTC. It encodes CASSVRGSYNEQFF.

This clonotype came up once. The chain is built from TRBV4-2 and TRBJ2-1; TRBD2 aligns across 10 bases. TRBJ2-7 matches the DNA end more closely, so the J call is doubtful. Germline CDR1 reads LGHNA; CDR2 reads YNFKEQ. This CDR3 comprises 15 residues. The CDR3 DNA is TGTGCCAGCAGCCCGCCTAGCGGGGGTTACAATGAGCAGTACTTC. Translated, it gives CASSPPSGGYNEQYF.

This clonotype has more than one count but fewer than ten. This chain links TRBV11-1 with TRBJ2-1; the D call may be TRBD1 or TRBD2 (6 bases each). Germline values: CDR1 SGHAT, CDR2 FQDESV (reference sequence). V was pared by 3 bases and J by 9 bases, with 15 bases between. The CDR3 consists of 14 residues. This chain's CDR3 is CASSLGFRGGEQFF. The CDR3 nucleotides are TGTGCCAGCAGCTTGGGCTTCAGGGGAGGTGAGCAGTTCTTC.

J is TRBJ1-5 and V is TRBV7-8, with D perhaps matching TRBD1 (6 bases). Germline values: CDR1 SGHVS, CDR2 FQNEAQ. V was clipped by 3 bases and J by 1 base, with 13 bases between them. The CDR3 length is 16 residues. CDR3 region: CASSFGGARSNQPQHF. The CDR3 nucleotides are TGTGCCAGCAGCTTCGGGGGCGCTCGGAGCAATCAGCCCCAGCATTTT. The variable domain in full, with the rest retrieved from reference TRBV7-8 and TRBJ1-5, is GAGVSQSPRYKVAKRGQDVALRCDPISGHVSLFWYQQALGQGPEFLTYFQNEAQLDKSGLPSDRFFAERPEGSVSTLKIQRTQQEDSAVYLCASSFGGARSNQPQHFGDGTRLSIL.

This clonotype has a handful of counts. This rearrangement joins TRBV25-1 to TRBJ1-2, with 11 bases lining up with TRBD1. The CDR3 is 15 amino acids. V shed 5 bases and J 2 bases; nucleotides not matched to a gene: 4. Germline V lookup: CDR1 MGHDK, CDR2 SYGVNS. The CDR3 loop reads CASSRTGGGNYGYTF. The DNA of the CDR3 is TGTGCCAGCAGTCGGACAGGGGGCGGAAACTATGGCTACACCTTC.

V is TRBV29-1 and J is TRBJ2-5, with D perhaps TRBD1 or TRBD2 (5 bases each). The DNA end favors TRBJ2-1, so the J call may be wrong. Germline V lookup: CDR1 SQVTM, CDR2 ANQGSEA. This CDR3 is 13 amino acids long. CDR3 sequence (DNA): TGCAGCGTGAGGGGAAGGGTCCAAGAGACCCAGTTCTTC. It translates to CSVRGRVQETQFF.